The 24 T cell receptor beta chains listed next were all sequenced from one sample in a study. Using its own MiXCR run on the 5' RACE reads, TCRdb lists one record per CDR3 protein. The data hold under 5,500 distinct CDR3 sequences, with about two thirds observed a single time. Sequenced sample: naive CD4+ T cells sorted from blood. Sample subset: naive CD4+ T cells, CD4+CD45RA+CD25-. These receptors originate from a female donor with breast cancer.

V and J are TRBV7-8 and TRBJ1-1, with D unresolved. The CDR3 loop spans 12 amino acids. Trimming removed 5 bases from V and 6 bases from J, with 10 bases in between. Germline CDR1 SGHVS, CDR2 FQNEAQ. The chain's CDR3 is CASSLIEAEAFF. The CDR3 coding sequence is TGTGCCAGCAGCCTAATTGAGGCTGAAGCTTTCTTT.

The chain employs TRBV4-1 and TRBJ1-2; maybe TRBD1 (5 bases). CDR1 and CDR2 (germline): MGHRA, YSYEKL. Trimming shortened V by 1 base and J by 7 bases, and 13 bases separated the two germline ends. CDR3 length equals 14 residues. For the CDR3, the DNA is TGCGCCAGCAGCCAAGGTTGGGGCGCAGGTGGCTACACCTTC. Its protein product is CASSQGWGAGGYTF.

Concerning this clonotype: One end of the junction fails to match germline, which may point to a read error. V and J are TRBV7-2 and TRBJ2-1, with 11 bases identical to TRBD2. The CDR3 sequence is 15 residues long. The germline CDR1 and CDR2 sequences are SGHTA and FQGNSA. For the CDR3, the DNA is TGTGCCAGCAGCAGACTAGCGGGGACCTACAATGAGCAGCTCTTC. Translating it yields CASSRLAGTYNEQLF.

This clonotype was seen a few times. This chain uses TRBV7-3 with TRBJ2-3, with D possibly matching TRBD2 (6 bases). The CDR3 sequence is 13 residues long. V gave up 5 bases and J gave up 4 bases, with 10 bases separating them. Germline V gene sequence: CDR1 SGHTA, CDR2 FQGTGA. As DNA, the CDR3 is TGTGCCAGCAGCGGAGGGTTCCCAGATACGCAGTATTTT. Amino acids: CASSGGFPDTQYF.

V is TRBV10-1 and J is TRBJ2-2; no reliable D call. The V end was cut by 5 bases, the J end by 2 bases, with 6 bases between. The CDR3 sequence is 13 residues long. CDR1 WNHNN and CDR2 SYGVQD come from the germline V gene (reference sequence). The DNA of the CDR3 is TGCGCCAGCAGTAAGCTAAACACCGGGGAGCTGTTTTTT. The encoded protein is CASSKLNTGELFF.

Notes on this clonotype: This is likely a read error, given that the CDR3 carries no conserved phenylalanine or tryptophan at its end. The CDR3 here is CSVGQNYNSPLHS. In DNA form, the CDR3 reads TGCAGCGTTGGCCAGAACTATAATTCACCCCTCCACTCT. V usage is TRBV29-1 and J usage is TRBJ1-6; the D is unclear. Germline loops: CDR1 SQVTM, CDR2 ANQGSEA. The CDR3 length is 13 residues. Trimming shortened V by 4 bases and J by 3 bases, and 7 bases separated the two germline ends.

This clonotype was found a few times. This chain links TRBV18 with TRBJ1-2; the D is unclear. The V end was cut by 3 bases, the J end by 5 bases, with 16 bases between. The CDR3 runs 15 residues. Germline assignment: CDR1 KGHSH and CDR2 LQKENI. The chain's CDR3 is CASSPTPHLGYGYTF. The CDR3 DNA follows: TGTGCCAGCTCACCGACTCCCCACCTCGGGTATGGCTACACCTTC.

On this clonotype itself: Given the absence of the conserved phenylalanine or tryptophan at the CDR3 end, a read error is likely. The J gene is TRBJ2-1, the V gene TRBV5-6; 7 bases map to TRBD2. Germline CDR1 SGHDT, CDR2 YYEEEE. The J segment lost 5 bases and the V segment lost 0 bases, leaving 5 bases of the junction unmatched. The length of the CDR3 is 15 residues. As DNA, the CDR3 is TGTGCCAGCAGCTTGGGGAGCGGGGTCGACAATGAGCAGTTCTCC. Protein product: CASSLGSGVDNEQFS.

Notes on this clonotype: The missing conserved phenylalanine or tryptophan at the end of this CDR3 makes a read error likely. The DNA is left out, because the CDR3 cannot be placed on it with certainty; the CDR3 is given as TCRdb lists it. The chain combines TRBV10-1 with TRBJ2-2; TRBD2 reflects the table's D call only, with no check against the DNA. The germline V gene encodes CDR1 WNHNN and CDR2 SYGVQD (reference sequence). A total of 10 residues make up the CDR3, ends included. The CDR3: CASSKQSGGR.

V is TRBV6-5 and J is TRBJ2-7; 11 bases fit TRBD2. Losses at the gene ends were 6 bases for V and 2 bases for J; bases not matched to a gene: 9. Germline V lookup: CDR1 MNHEY, CDR2 SVGAGI. The CDR3 is made up of 16 amino acids. The CDR3 sequence: CASRYQLAGDTYEQYF. CDR3 nucleotide sequence: TGTGCCAGCAGATACCAACTAGCGGGGGATACCTACGAGCAGTACTTC.

The rearrangement links TRBV20-1 to TRBJ2-2; a weak D match, TRBD1 (5 bases). CDR3 length: 18 residues. Trimming left V 0 bases short and J 2 bases short, with 19 bases between. Germline V gene sequence: CDR1 DFQATT, CDR2 SNEGSKA (reference sequence). The CDR3 loop reads CSARDLVRQGGNTGELFF. The CDR3, as DNA: TGCAGTGCTAGAGATCTCGTCCGCCAGGGCGGTAACACCGGGGAGCTGTTTTTT.

The chain recombines TRBV20-1 with TRBJ2-1, with TRBD2 matching over 7 bases. V lost 0 bases, J lost 2 bases, and 7 bases stayed unmatched. CDR3 size: 16 residues. Germline V gene sequence: CDR1 DFQATT, CDR2 SNEGSKA (reference sequence). This chain's CDR3 is CSARDPGAGAYNEQFF. The CDR3 DNA sequence: TGCAGTGCTAGAGATCCTGGGGCGGGGGCCTACAATGAGCAGTTCTTC.

The rearrangement uses TRBV9 and TRBJ2-7, with TRBD2 matching over 7 bases. The ends lost 3 bases at V and 6 bases at J; junction bases unmatched: 9. Germline loops: CDR1 SGDLS, CDR2 YYNGEE. This CDR3 contains 14 residues. CDR3 in amino acids: CASSGVAGDSEQYF. CDR3 DNA: TGTGCCAGCAGCGGGGTGGCGGGAGATTCCGAGCAGTACTTC. Full variable domain (outside the CDR3, taken from reference TRBV9 and TRBJ2-7): DSGVTQTPKHLITATGQRVTLRCSPRSGDLSVYWYQQSLDQGLQFLIQYYNGEERAKGNILERFSAQQFPDLHSELNLSSLELGDSALYFCASSGVAGDSEQYFGPGTRLTVT.

The chain recombines TRBV7-2 with TRBJ1-1, with TRBD1 matching over 8 bases. Germline V lookup: CDR1 SGHTA, CDR2 FQGNSA. The ends lost 5 bases at V and 11 bases at J; junction bases unmatched: 13. The CDR3 extends over 14 amino acids. The chain's CDR3 is CASSRDRTPTGAFF. CDR3 DNA: TGTGCCAGCAGCAGGGACAGGACGCCAACTGGGGCTTTCTTT.

This clonotype was detected a few times. The CDR3 reads CASSLTNPGTGRPPQHF. The CDR3 DNA reads TGTGCCAGCAGTCTAACTAACCCCGGGACAGGGAGGCCGCCCCAGCATTTT. The chain carries TRBV2 and TRBJ1-5, with 9 bases identical to TRBD1. CDR3 length equals 17 residues. Trimming removed 5 bases from V and 9 bases from J; junction bases left unmatched: 17. Germline CDR1 reads SNHLY; CDR2 reads FYNNEI.

V is TRBV20-1 and J is TRBJ2-6, with D unclear. Trimming removed 0 bases at V and 5 bases at J, with 8 bases between. Germline values: CDR1 DFQATT, CDR2 SNEGSKA (reference sequence). CDR3 size: 14 residues. The CDR3 spells CSARDLYRANVLTF. The CDR3 region has the DNA TGCAGTGCTAGAGACCTATACCGGGCCAACGTCCTGACTTTC.

This clonotype has just one count. The chain joins TRBV20-1 to TRBJ1-2; D possibly corresponds to TRBD1 (5 bases). The CDR3 length is 14 residues. CDR1 is DFQATT, CDR2 SNEGSKA, per germline (reference sequence). The germline V and J ends were trimmed by 0 bases and 5 bases, with 13 bases remaining between them. The CDR3 bases are TGCAGTGCTAGAGATGGGGGGAACGGGTATGGCTACACCTTC. This codes for CSARDGGNGYGYTF.

The rearrangement joins TRBV7-2 to TRBJ2-7; 8 bases map to TRBD1. Unmatched junction bases numbered 6, after V lost 0 bases and J lost 5 bases. The CDR3 covers 15 residues. Germline lookup yields CDR1 SGHTA and CDR2 FQGNSA. CDR3 in amino acids: CASSLAGQGFNEQYF. CDR3 DNA sequence: TGTGCCAGCAGCTTAGCAGGACAGGGATTCAACGAGCAGTACTTC.

This chain joins TRBV10-3 and TRBJ2-1; TRBD2 matches 10 bases. The V gene's germline CDR1 is ENHRY and CDR2 SYGVKD. Trimming took 4 bases from V and 10 from J; bases not matched to a gene: 4. This CDR3 has 13 residues. In nucleotides, the CDR3 is TGTGCCATCAGTGGGGAGCGGGGGGGCGAGCAGTTCTTC. This translates into CAISGERGGEQFF.

J is TRBJ2-1 and V is TRBV5-1; the D gene is possibly TRBD1 (5 bases). The length of the CDR3 is 16 residues. The germline gives CDR1 SGHRS, CDR2 YFSETQ. V dropped 2 bases and J dropped 6 bases, with 18 bases sitting between them. The DNA for the CDR3 is TGCGCCAGCAGCTTAGGTAGGACATCCGCCGGCAATGAGCAGTTCTTC. Residues: CASSLGRTSAGNEQFF. Looking up the rest from reference TRBV5-1 and TRBJ2-1 gives the full variable domain: KAGVTQTPRYLIKTRGQQVTLSCSPISGHRSVSWYQQTPGQGLQFLFEYFSETQRNKGNFPGRFSGRQFSNSRSEMNVSTLELGDSALYLCASSLGRTSAGNEQFFGPGTRLTVL.

With regard to this clonotype: The junction and the germline gene differ at one end; a read error may be behind it. The CDR3 nucleotides are TGTGCCAGCAGCCAAGTAGCCAGCGGGGGGCGTATCTTC. Its translation is CASSQVASGGRIF. This chain uses TRBV14 with TRBJ2-1; 9 bases fit TRBD2. Germline assignment: CDR1 SGHDN and CDR2 FVKESK. The CDR3 totals 13 residues.

This clonotype showed up just a few times. At one boundary the junction diverges from the germline segment, which might be a read error. This chain uses TRBV7-7 with TRBJ2-7; 10 bases align to TRBD1. Germline CDR1 SSHAT, CDR2 FNYEAQ (reference sequence). There are 17 residues in the CDR3. DNA for the CDR3: TGTGCTAGCAGCTTAGAGATCAGACAGGGGGCAAACTACGAGCAGTACTTC. Translated: CASSLEIRQGANYEQYF.

CDR3 sequence (DNA): TGTGCCAGCAGCCTGACTAGCGGGAGTAGCAATGAGCAGTTCTTC. It specifies CASSLTSGSSNEQFF. This sequence joins TRBV7-3 and TRBJ2-1, with 12 bases aligning to TRBD2. This CDR3 spans 15 amino acids. The junction had 5 bases not matched to a gene; V was cut back by 5 bases and J by 6 bases. Germline CDR1 reads SGHTA; CDR2 reads FQGTGA.

The rearrangement links TRBV6-2 or TRBV6-3 to TRBJ2-6; D remains unclear. V lost 5 bases and J 1 base, leaving 9 bases between the germline ends. CDR3 size: 15 residues. From germline, CDR1 is MNHEY and CDR2 SVGEGT. The CDR3 sequence: CASSVVGSGANVLTF. The CDR3 nucleotides are TGTGCCAGCAGTGTAGTGGGGTCTGGGGCCAACGTCCTGACTTTC.